A single TCR beta chain is shown here with its context. Its antigen is not identified. TCRdb reprocessed the 5' RACE reads and reports one entry per CDR3 protein, with no DNA. This sample contains some 330,000 distinct CDR3 sequences. From germline, CDR1 is LNHDA and CDR2 SQIVND (reference sequence). The CDR3 covers 15 residues. The data derive from a study of monozygotic twins with inflammatory bowel disease. Findings and caveats of the study: Healthy co-twins, by inverse Simpson, had higher TCRbeta diversity than their siblings with IBD.

The sequence derives from a human donor with ulcerative colitis or Crohn's disease, or a healthy co-twin of an affected twin (not recorded which). The rearrangement links TRBV19 to TRBJ1-5. The sequenced sample consisted of blood. CDR3 protein: CASKVIALSNQPQHF.